These T cell receptor beta chains were read from a single sample in a study of graft-versus-host responses after intestinal transplantation. TCRdb keeps only in-frame clones here, not all; method: immunoSEQ multiplex PCR. The table records 45,000 to 55,000 clones, roughly 89% of them present only once. The sample here was PBMCs, taken nearly 670 days after intestinal transplant. The source is a human patient who received an intestinal transplant, so some T cells may come from the graft donor. Each CDR3 is given with its conserved first and last residue.

v_call cdr3_aa
TRBV11-1 CASSSGSLYGYTF
TRBV6-1 CASGGTGTEAFF
TRBV6-5 CAISEAQANSPLHF
TRBV5-6 CASSLGGTPNSPLHF
TRBV7-2 CASSSGLNTGELFF
TRBV2 CASSEDRGYEQYF
TRBV19 CASRADRSSYEQYF
TRBV7-9 CASSFYRELNTEAFF
TRBV18 CASSPRGTSGAETQYF
TRBV5-1 CASSSLQGSNTEAFF
TRBV19 CASTPGREANEKLFF
TRBV7-9 CASSLRGERAEKLFF
TRBV6-5 CASSQRDQNTEAFF
TRBV6-5 CASSAGLAGGDTQYF
TRBV6-1 CASSAPGRTLTPTDTQYF
TRBV9 CASSGDTGELFF
TRBV18 CASSPSSGSTDTQYF
TRBV10-2 CASSGQGREQYF
TRBV5-1 CASSLDSSGNTIYF
TRBV27 CASSSDRGHTEETQYF
TRBV5-1 CASSLERRLNTEAFF
TRBV9 CASRTGENTGELFF
TRBV27 CASRPGGLNEKLFF
TRBV19 CASRTEARNTIYF
TRBV4-1 CASSQGGFSYEQYF
TRBV4-1 CASSQDGIRGGNEQFF
TRBV18 CASSPGQMNTEAFF
TRBV29-1 CSVDKGAFGYTF
TRBV19 CASSMGGGLLPNEKLFF
TRBV13 CASSAGTDYGYTF
TRBV6-1 CASTSRRNSPLHF
TRBV5-4 CASSLDTALGEQYF
TRBV6-1 CASRGQGATYNEQFF
TRBV10-3 CATQSLAGVYEQYF
TRBV6-6 CASSGGYSTGELFF
TRBV4-1 CASSPDINTEAFF
TRBV2 CASSGIQLYSNQPQHF
TRBV9 CASSTNRINYGYTF
TRBV18 CASSRSDREETQYF
TRBV9 CASSTGGQLNEQFF
TRBV10-2 CASSESQASSGNTIYF
TRBV5-4 CASSLVGGDHEQYF
TRBV19 CASSRDRETEAFF
TRBV7-9 CASSSLYGYTF
TRBV5-1 CASSSSGGANTGELFF
TRBV10-1 CASSESGHNTGELFF
TRBV6-5 CASSLAAYSYEQYF
TRBV5-1 CASSLGAQRNTEAFF
TRBV27 CASSFLAAYNEQFF
TRBV19 CASSISRTNIQYF
TRBV11-3 CASSPRQGASSIEQYF
TRBV5-1 CASSLVQGSGYTF
TRBV2 CASSEVAENVLTF
TRBV6-1 CASSEGLLTDTQYF
TRBV5-6 CASSLGLAGQTGELFF
TRBV11-2 CASSLNTGQTNNSPLHF
TRBV7-9 CASSFGSTSGGRSDTQYF
TRBV7-9 CASSLLGYEQFF
TRBV2 CASRQSSYGYTF